Below are 24 T cell receptor beta chains sequenced from a single sample in a study of cytomegalovirus exposure and HLA in healthy donors. Primers for the PCR totalled 60 Vbeta and 13 Jbeta. Some clones are missing from TCRdb's copy, which holds only in-frame ones; the method was immunoSEQ multiplex PCR. In the table there are about 98,000 clones, about 83% of which are singletons. Sequenced sample: PBMCs. Every receptor here comes from a female donor in good health and CMV-seropositive.

The chain couples TRBV5-1 to TRBJ1-2; a weak D match, TRBD1 (5 bases). Per the germline V gene, CDR1 is SGHRS and CDR2 is YFSETQ. This CDR3 spans 15 amino acids. V was cut by 1 base and J by 0 bases, with 10 bases left in between. The CDR3: CASSLLGPANYGYTF. CDR3 in DNA: TGCGCCAGCAGCTTGCTGGGGCCAGCTAACTATGGCTACACCTTC.

This chain joins TRBV30 and TRBJ2-7; D might be TRBD2 (6 bases). Trimming left V 0 bases short and J 5 bases short, with 14 bases between. This CDR3 comprises 14 residues. The germline gives CDR1 GTSNPN, CDR2 SVGIG (reference sequence). CDR3 residues: CAWSVRSGWDEQYF. CDR3 sequence (DNA): TGTGCCTGGAGTGTACGTAGCGGATGGGACGAGCAGTACTTC. Based on the CDR3 plus reference TRBV30 and TRBJ2-7, the full variable domain is SQTIHQWPATLVQPVGSPLSLECTVEGTSNPNLYWYRQAAGRGLQLLFYSVGIGQISSEVPQNLSASRPQDRQFILSSKKLLLSDSGFYLCAWSVRSGWDEQYFGPGTRLTVT.

J is TRBJ1-1 and V is TRBV7-9; TRBD1 might be the D (6 bases). V was trimmed by 4 bases and J by 6 bases, leaving 9 bases between them. Germline CDR1 is SEHNR and CDR2 is FQNEAQ (reference sequence). The CDR3 sequence is 12 residues long. The CDR3 nucleotides are TGTGCCAGCAGCTGGACAGAGGCTGAAGCTTTCTTT. Translation gives CASSWTEAEAFF.

The chain couples TRBV27 to TRBJ2-3; 11 nucleotides line up with TRBD2. Germline V gene data show CDR1 as MNHEY and CDR2 as SMNVEV (reference sequence). CDR3 length equals 16 residues. The trim removed 1 base at V and 2 bases at J, leaving 2 bases unmatched. The CDR3 sequence: CASSLWGLAATDTQYF. In nucleotides, the CDR3 is TGTGCCAGCAGTTTATGGGGACTAGCGGCCACAGATACGCAGTATTTT.

The gene calls are TRBV5-6 and TRBJ1-3, with a tentative D call TRBD1 (5 bases). The CDR3 runs to 14 residues. Trimming stripped 0 bases from V and 6 bases from J, with 10 bases between. Germline V gives CDR1 SGHDT, CDR2 YYEEEE. For the CDR3, the DNA is TGTGCCAGCAGCTTGGGGCCGGGGGTAAACACCATATATTTT. This translates into CASSLGPGVNTIYF.

This clone has a single count. The J gene is TRBJ2-3, the V gene TRBV2; possible D gene TRBD1, 6 bases. This CDR3 is 13 amino acids long. Trimming took 10 bases from V and 2 from J, leaving 13 bases between them. Germline V CDR1 and CDR2: SNHLY, FYNNEI. CDR3 sequence: CATRGQLTDTQYF. Here the CDR3 DNA reads TGTGCCACCCGTGGACAGCTCACAGATACGCAGTATTTT.

The CDR3 region has the DNA TGCGCCAGCAGCCAACCCCGGGACAGGGTAGACGATGGCTACACCTTC. Amino acids: CASSQPRDRVDDGYTF. The chain links TRBV4-1 to TRBJ1-2, with 9 bases aligning to TRBD1. CDR3 length equals 16 residues. Germline V CDR1 and CDR2: MGHRA, YSYEKL. V lost 2 bases and J lost 6; bases outside the gene matches: 10.

V is TRBV5-6 and J is TRBJ2-7; 7 positions agree with TRBD1. Unmatched junction bases numbered 13, after V lost 4 bases and J lost 6 bases. CDR3 length: 15 amino acids. CDR1 is SGHDT and CDR2 is YYEEEE in the germline V gene. The CDR3: CASSLLDLQGSEQYF. The CDR3, as DNA: TGTGCCAGCAGCCTCCTAGACTTACAGGGGAGCGAGCAGTACTTC.

The rearrangement links TRBV6-1 to TRBJ2-7, with 8 bases identical to TRBD1. CDR1 and CDR2 from the germline V gene are MNHNS and SASEGT. The CDR3 is 14 residues long. The V segment lost 4 bases and the J segment 5 bases; nucleotides outside the gene matches: 7. The CDR3 nucleotides read TGTGCCAGCAGTGGGCGGGGACAGGACCACGAGCAGTACTTC. This sequence encodes CASSGRGQDHEQYF.

This clone was counted only a few times. This sequence joins TRBV12-5 and TRBJ1-1, with D perhaps matching TRBD1 (6 bases). This CDR3 region has 15 residues. With 2 bases removed from V and 4 bases from J, the gap between germline ends came to 14 bases. CDR1 is LGHNT, CDR2 FRNRAP, per germline. DNA for the CDR3: TGTGCTAGTGGTTTGCTACAGGGAAAACCCACTGAAGCTTTCTTT. Its translation is CASGLLQGKPTEAFF.

This chain uses TRBV28 with TRBJ2-3; TRBD2 matches at 12 bases. In germline, CDR1 is MDHEN, CDR2 SYDVKM. This CDR3 has 17 residues. The junction had 8 bases not matched to a gene; V was cut back by 3 bases and J by 4 bases. In nucleotides, the CDR3 is TGTGCCAGCAGTTTCGGGCGACTAGCGGGAGACCCAGATACGCAGTATTTT. This translates into CASSFGRLAGDPDTQYF.

V gene TRBV30 combines with J gene TRBJ1-4, with 8 nucleotides matching TRBD1. Germline CDR1 and CDR2: GTSNPN and SVGIG (reference sequence). The CDR3 consists of 15 residues. J gave up 6 bases and V 3 bases, and 9 bases lay outside the gene matches. CDR3 sequence (DNA): TGTGCCTGGAGCGAAGGACAGGGATCTTATGAAAAACTGTTTTTT. Protein: CAWSEGQGSYEKLFF.

The V and J genes are TRBV4-2 and TRBJ1-5; possible D gene TRBD1, 6 bases. V gave up 0 bases and J gave up 2 bases, with 11 bases separating them. The CDR3 is 16 residues long. CDR1 and CDR2 from the germline V gene are LGHNA and YNFKEQ. Here the CDR3 DNA reads TGTGCCAGCAGCCAAGATGGCAGGGGTGGCAATCAGCCCCAGCATTTT. Protein: CASSQDGRGGNQPQHF.

This clone came up a few times. V gene TRBV2 combines with J gene TRBJ2-5; the match to TRBD2 covers 9 bases. The CDR3 is 13 residues long. Trimming took 10 bases from V and 6 from J; bases not matched to a gene: 9. Germline values: CDR1 SNHLY, CDR2 FYNNEI. The CDR3, as DNA: TGTGCCACCTGGGGCGGGGGGGCCCAGACCCAGTACTTC. Translation gives CATWGGGAQTQYF.

This clone was recorded once. The chain is built from TRBV5-6 and TRBJ2-1; 9 nucleotides align to TRBD1. The CDR3 has 14 residues. The ends lost 4 bases at V and 7 bases at J; junction bases unmatched: 6. CDR1 and CDR2 from the germline V gene are SGHDT and YYEEEE. CDR3: CASSTGTGWNEQFF. The CDR3 bases are TGTGCCAGCAGCACCGGGACAGGGTGGAATGAGCAGTTCTTC.

The chain is built from TRBV5-1 and TRBJ2-5, with 8 bases aligning to TRBD2. The CDR3 spans 15 residues. Germline loops: CDR1 SGHRS, CDR2 YFSETQ. The V gene end was trimmed by 0 bases and the J gene end by 1 base; junction bases not matched to a gene: 2. For the CDR3, the DNA is TGCGCCAGCAGCTTGGGCGGGGGGACCCAAGAGACCCAGTACTTC. Translated, it gives CASSLGGGTQETQYF.

This sequence joins TRBV29-1 and TRBJ2-1; D possibly corresponds to TRBD2 (5 bases). This CDR3 has 13 residues. Trimming removed 5 bases at V and 9 bases at J, with 17 bases between. Germline V lookup: CDR1 SQVTM, CDR2 ANQGSEA. The CDR3 sequence is CSVFRALRGEQFF. The CDR3 DNA reads as TGCAGCGTTTTTCGGGCCCTCCGGGGTGAGCAGTTCTTC.

This clone appeared once. The chain recombines TRBV7-6 with TRBJ2-5; TRBD1 matches at 7 bases. CDR3 length: 15 residues. The J segment lost 7 bases and the V segment lost 1 base, leaving 9 bases of the junction unmatched. The germline V gene has CDR1 SGHVS and CDR2 FNYEAQ. CDR3 sequence (DNA): TGTGCCAGCAGCTTAGGGACAGGTGAAGGAGGGACCCAGTACTTC. It codes for CASSLGTGEGGTQYF.

The chain employs TRBV6-1 and TRBJ1-4, with 9 bases aligning to TRBD1. The ends lost 8 bases at V and 0 bases at J; junction bases unmatched: 1. In germline, CDR1 is MNHNS, CDR2 SASEGT. This CDR3 comprises 14 residues. The CDR3 spells CASRDRATNEKLFF. CDR3 nucleotides: TGTGCCAGCCGGGACAGGGCAACTAATGAAAAACTGTTTTTT.

V and J are TRBV15 and TRBJ2-7; TRBD1 aligns across 9 bases. V trimming: 2 bases; J trimming: 4 bases; junction bases outside the gene matches: 6. This CDR3 spans 15 amino acids. The germline V gene encodes CDR1 LNHNV and CDR2 YYDKDF (reference sequence). The CDR3 sequence: CATSRLGQGGYEQYF. DNA of the CDR3: TGTGCCACCAGCAGATTGGGACAGGGTGGGTACGAGCAGTACTTC.

The rearrangement links TRBV28 to TRBJ2-1; D is ambiguous. The V and J ends lost 1 base and 3 bases respectively, with 4 bases between them. CDR3 length: 13 amino acids. Per germline, CDR1 MDHEN and CDR2 SYDVKM. In nucleotides, the CDR3 is TGTGCCAGCAGTTTATCTTTCTACAATGAGCAGTTCTTC. Encoded protein: CASSLSFYNEQFF.

The chain uses TRBV5-6 and TRBJ1-1; D is possibly TRBD1 (6 bases). Germline V gene sequence: CDR1 SGHDT, CDR2 YYEEEE. The length of the CDR3 is 14 residues. Trimming removed 0 bases at V and 6 bases at J, with 12 bases between. CDR3 sequence (DNA): TGTGCCAGCAGCTTGGTGGGGGGGGGCTCTGAAGCTTTCTTT. This sequence encodes CASSLVGGGSEAFF.

The gene calls are TRBV27 and TRBJ2-1; no clear D. Germline assignment: CDR1 MNHEY and CDR2 SMNVEV (reference sequence). The CDR3 covers 14 residues. The V gene lost 3 bases and the J gene lost 6 bases, with 12 bases spanning the gap. CDR3: CASSFADPLNEQFF. The CDR3, as DNA: TGTGCCAGCAGTTTTGCGGATCCCCTCAATGAGCAGTTCTTC.

V usage is TRBV15 and J usage is TRBJ1-1; 7 bases align to TRBD1. Germline loops: CDR1 LNHNV, CDR2 YYDKDF (reference sequence). The V segment lost 9 bases and the J segment 2 bases; nucleotides outside the gene matches: 15. There are 16 residues in the CDR3. The CDR3 DNA is TGTGCCACGCGTATCGAGACCCGACAGGGAAACACTGAAGCTTTCTTT. Amino acid sequence: CATRIETRQGNTEAFF.